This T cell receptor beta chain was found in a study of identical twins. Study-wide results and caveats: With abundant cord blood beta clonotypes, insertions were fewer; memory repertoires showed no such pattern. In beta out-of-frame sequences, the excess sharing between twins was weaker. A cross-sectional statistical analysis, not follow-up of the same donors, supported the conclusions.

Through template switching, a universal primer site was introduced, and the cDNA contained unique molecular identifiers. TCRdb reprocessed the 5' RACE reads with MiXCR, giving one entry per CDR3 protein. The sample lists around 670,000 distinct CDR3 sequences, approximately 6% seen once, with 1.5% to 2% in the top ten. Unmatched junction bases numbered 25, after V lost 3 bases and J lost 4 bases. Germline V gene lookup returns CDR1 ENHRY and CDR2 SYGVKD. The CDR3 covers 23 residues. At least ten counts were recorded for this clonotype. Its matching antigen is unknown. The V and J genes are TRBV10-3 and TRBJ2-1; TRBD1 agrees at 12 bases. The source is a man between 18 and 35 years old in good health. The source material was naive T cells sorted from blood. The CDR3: CAISEIEAGQGAKGLPYYNEQFF. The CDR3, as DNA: TGTGCCATCAGTGAAATTGAGGCGGGACAGGGGGCGAAAGGACTACCCTATTACAATGAGCAGTTCTTC.